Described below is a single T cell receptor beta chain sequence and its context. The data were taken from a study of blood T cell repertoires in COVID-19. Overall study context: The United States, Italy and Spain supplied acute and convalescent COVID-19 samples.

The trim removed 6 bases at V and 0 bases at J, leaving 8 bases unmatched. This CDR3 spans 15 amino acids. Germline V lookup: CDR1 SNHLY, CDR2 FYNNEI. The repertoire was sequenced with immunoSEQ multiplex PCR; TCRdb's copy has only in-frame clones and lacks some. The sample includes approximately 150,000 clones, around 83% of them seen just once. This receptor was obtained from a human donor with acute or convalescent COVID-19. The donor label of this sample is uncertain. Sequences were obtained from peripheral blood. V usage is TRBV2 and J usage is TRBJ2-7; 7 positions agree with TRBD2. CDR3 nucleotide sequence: TGTGCCAGCAGAGCCGGGACTATACCCTCCTACGAGCAGTACTTC. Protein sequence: CASRAGTIPSYEQYF.